This T cell receptor beta chain is from a study of T cell clusters in autoimmune cytopenias. Multiplex touch-down PCR amplified TRB using TRB-A and TRB-B pools in one tube. TCRdb re-analyzed the multiplex PCR reads; it lists each CDR3 protein once, without DNA. The repertoire table contains 9,500 to 15,000 distinct CDR3 sequences. Findings of the study overall: Compared with active autoimmune hepatitis patients, healthy donors showed almost three-fold more exclusive TRB clusters. Comparing secondary cytopenia with chronic lymphocytic leukemia showed no cluster-lack signature, apparently masked by lymphoma repertoire.

This CDR3 is 15 amino acids long. Germline CDR1 MNHEY, CDR2 SVGAGI. Notes on this clonotype: The antigen is unknown.

TRB amplification used approximately 0.25 ug of peripheral blood genomic DNA. The sequencing sample was made of peripheral blood. The chain carries TRBV6-5 and TRBJ1-4; there is no DNA to check the TCRdb D call of TRBD1. This TCR was sampled from a human donor with an autoimmune cytopenia or autoimmune hepatitis (not recorded which). This chain's CDR3 is CASSSGQATNEKLFF.